The 18 T cell receptor beta chains below were found in one sample sequenced in a study of T cells after yellow fever vaccination. Each CDR3 protein gets one entry after TCRdb re-called the 5' RACE reads with MiXCR. In the table there are around 350,000 distinct CDR3 sequences, 6.2% of which are singletons. The input for sequencing was PBMCs, taken 5 days after the yellow fever booster vaccination. The source is a man aged 25-45 years who received the YFV17D yellow fever vaccine.

This chain links TRBV20-1 with TRBJ2-7; a possible D gene is TRBD1 (5 bases). This CDR3 contains 11 residues. V shed 6 bases and J shed 3 bases, with 9 bases lying between them. The germline V gene encodes CDR1 DFQATT and CDR2 SNEGSKA (reference sequence). The CDR3 loop reads CSAADSYEQYF. In nucleotides, the CDR3 is TGCAGTGCAGCAGACAGCTACGAGCAGTACTTC.

V is TRBV12-3 or TRBV12-4 and J is TRBJ2-3; TRBD2 aligns across 7 bases. This CDR3 is 15 amino acids long. Trimming took 4 bases from V and 4 from J; bases not matched to a gene: 8. CDR3: CASSWRESWADTQYF. In nucleotides, the CDR3 is TGTGCCAGCAGTTGGCGGGAGAGTTGGGCAGATACGCAGTATTTT.

As regards this clonotype: At one boundary the junction diverges from the germline segment, which might be a read error. The rearrangement links TRBV20-1 to TRBJ2-6; D gene ambiguous. The CDR3 totals 17 residues. Germline CDR1 and CDR2: DFQATT and SNEGSKA (reference sequence). This chain's CDR3 is CCARDRHSPSGANVLTF. The CDR3 DNA reads TGCTGTGCTAGAGATCGACACAGTCCCTCTGGGGCCAACGTCCTGACTTTC.

This clonotype was seen more than once but under ten times. The gene calls are TRBV27 and TRBJ2-2, with D possibly matching TRBD1 (8 bases). The CDR3 is made up of 16 amino acids. The V and J ends lost 4 bases and 3 bases respectively, with 15 bases between them. Germline-derived CDR1 and CDR2 are MNHEY and SMNVEV (reference sequence). The chain's CDR3 is CASSSRQGRDTGELFF. The CDR3 DNA reads as TGTGCCAGCAGTTCGAGACAGGGGAGGGACACCGGGGAGCTGTTTTTT.

This clonotype has just a few counts. The chain links TRBV29-1 to TRBJ2-2; D not resolved. The CDR3 extends over 10 amino acids. The V gene's germline CDR1 is SQVTM and CDR2 ANQGSEA. Trimming cost V 5 bases and J 5 bases, with 3 bases left between them. CDR3 region: CSVRTGELFF. The DNA of the CDR3 is TGCAGCGTTAGGACCGGGGAGCTGTTTTTT.

This clonotype was counted between two and nine times. The rearrangement uses TRBV7-2 and TRBJ2-7, with 9 bases lining up with TRBD1. The CDR3 length is 16 residues. J gave up 4 bases and V 4 bases, and 11 bases lay outside the gene matches. Germline CDR1 and CDR2: SGHTA and FQGNSA. The chain's CDR3 is CASSWGAGQGSYEQYF. The CDR3 DNA sequence: TGTGCCAGCAGCTGGGGGGCGGGACAGGGATCTTACGAGCAGTACTTC.

V and J are TRBV7-6 and TRBJ2-1; 10 positions agree with TRBD1. CDR1 is SGHVS, CDR2 FNYEAQ, per germline. With V trimmed by 5 bases and J by 7 bases, 8 bases remained unmatched. CDR3 length: 15 amino acids. The CDR3 here is CASSAGQGGMNEQFF. CDR3 nucleotides: TGTGCCAGCAGCGCCGGACAGGGGGGGATGAATGAGCAGTTCTTC.

This clonotype came up a few times. The V and J genes are TRBV18 and TRBJ2-7, with TRBD1 identical over 9 bases. The length of the CDR3 is 15 residues. CDR1 and CDR2 (germline): KGHSH, LQKENI. Trimming removed 1 base from V and 5 bases from J; junction bases left unmatched: 6. CDR3 sequence (DNA): TGTGCCAGCTCACCACAGAACAGGGGGCTTCACGAGCAGTACTTC. Amino acids: CASSPQNRGLHEQYF.

This clonotype was detected many times. The chain's CDR3 is CASSDFVNTGELFF. CDR3 sequence (DNA): TGCGCCAGCAGTGATTTCGTGAACACCGGGGAGCTGTTTTTT. The chain combines TRBV5-1 with TRBJ2-2; D gene unclear. Germline V CDR1 and CDR2: SGHRS, YFSETQ. This CDR3 has 14 residues. The V gene lost 5 bases and the J gene lost 1 base, with 9 bases spanning the gap. Full variable domain (rest looked up from reference TRBV5-1 and TRBJ2-2): KAGVTQTPRYLIKTRGQQVTLSCSPISGHRSVSWYQQTPGQGLQFLFEYFSETQRNKGNFPGRFSGRQFSNSRSEMNVSTLELGDSALYLCASSDFVNTGELFFGEGSRLTVL.

This clonotype has a handful of counts. The chain uses TRBV20-1 and TRBJ2-1; D is undetermined. The length of the CDR3 is 14 residues. The germline V gene encodes CDR1 DFQATT and CDR2 SNEGSKA (reference sequence). Deletions cut 6 bases from V and 0 bases from J, with 12 bases between. CDR3 in DNA: TGCAGTGCCACACAGCCCTTCTCCTACAATGAGCAGTTCTTC. This encodes CSATQPFSYNEQFF.

This clonotype was counted between two and nine times. This chain joins TRBV7-9 and TRBJ2-6; no clear D gene. The CDR3 totals 13 residues. The germline V gene has CDR1 SEHNR and CDR2 FQNEAQ (reference sequence). Trimming shortened V by 7 bases and J by 2 bases, and 6 bases separated the two germline ends. The CDR3 DNA reads TGTGCCAGCACCCTTACTGGGGCCAACGTCCTGACTTTC. Encoded protein: CASTLTGANVLTF. Full variable domain (remainder filled in from reference TRBV7-9 and TRBJ2-6): DTGVSQNPRHKITKRGQNVTFRCDPISEHNRLYWYRQTLGQGPEFLTYFQNEAQLEKSRLLSDRFSAERPKGSFSTLEIQRTEQGDSAMYLCASTLTGANVLTFGAGSRLTVL.

The chain has TRBV20-1 and TRBJ2-5, with D perhaps being TRBD1 or TRBD2 (5 bases each). Trimming left V 0 bases short and J 4 bases short, with 18 bases between. Germline-derived CDR1 and CDR2 are DFQATT and SNEGSKA (reference sequence). This CDR3 has 16 amino acids. Here the CDR3 DNA reads TGCAGTGCTAGAGAGGGACGGATAGGGTGGGGAGAGACCCAGTACTTC. Its translation is CSAREGRIGWGETQYF.

This clonotype was seen repeatedly, ten times or more. The rearrangement uses TRBV5-1 and TRBJ2-5; 14 bases are shared with TRBD2. Germline V gene lookup returns CDR1 SGHRS and CDR2 YFSETQ. This CDR3 region has 15 residues. The ends lost 4 bases at V and 5 bases at J; junction bases unmatched: 4. CDR3 DNA sequence: TGCGCCAGCAGCCAGGGACTAGCGGGAGAGGAGACCCAGTACTTC. This gives the protein CASSQGLAGEETQYF.

In this sample, this clonotype turned up many times. DNA for the CDR3: TGTGCCAGCAGTTATCAAGGTCTCCGGGGTCCGGGCCATAATGAGCAGTTCTTC. It encodes CASSYQGLRGPGHNEQFF. The gene calls are TRBV6-2 or TRBV6-3 and TRBJ2-1, with D tentatively TRBD2 (5 bases). The CDR3 is 18 residues long. Deletions cut 3 bases from V and 7 bases from J, with 25 bases between. Germline CDR1 is MNHEY and CDR2 is SVGEGT.

The V gene is TRBV20-1, the J gene TRBJ2-3; TRBD2 matches at 9 bases. From germline, CDR1 is DFQATT and CDR2 SNEGSKA (reference sequence). Trimming took 8 bases from V and 0 from J; bases not matched to a gene: 6. The CDR3 runs to 14 residues. CDR3 sequence: CSRLAESSTDTQYF. CDR3 nucleotides: TGCAGTCGACTAGCGGAATCTAGCACAGATACGCAGTATTTT.

This clonotype was seen only a few times. J is TRBJ2-2 and V is TRBV4-3; tentative D call: TRBD1 (5 bases). V lost 2 bases and J 11 bases, leaving 15 bases between the germline ends. Germline V lookup: CDR1 LGHNA, CDR2 YSLEER. The CDR3 contains 14 residues. CDR3 DNA: TGCGCCAGCAGCCAAAGGACAACCTACGATGAGCTGTTTTTT. Protein: CASSQRTTYDELFF.

This clonotype has ten or more counts. The CDR3 reads CASSSTGLGSYNEQFF. Written as DNA, the CDR3 is TGCGCCAGCAGCTCGACAGGTCTAGGCTCCTACAATGAGCAGTTCTTC. The chain links TRBV5-1 to TRBJ2-1; D perhaps matches TRBD1 (6 bases). This CDR3 is built from 16 residues. CDR1 and CDR2 (germline): SGHRS, YFSETQ. V dropped 3 bases and J dropped 0 bases, with 13 bases sitting between them.

The V and J genes are TRBV20-1 and TRBJ2-7; no definite D call. Trimming removed 0 bases at V and 2 bases at J, with 11 bases between. The germline gives CDR1 DFQATT, CDR2 SNEGSKA (reference sequence). CDR3 size: 14 residues. CDR3 residues: CSARDGLRPYEQYF. The CDR3 DNA reads as TGCAGTGCTAGAGATGGGTTACGACCCTACGAGCAGTACTTC.